This entry lists 17 T cell receptor beta chains sequenced from one sample in a study of response to subunit inactivated influenza vaccine (dated by TCRdb to the late 2010s). Libraries were made using RT-PCR. Instrument used: Illumina HiSeq 2500. TCRdb handled the public reads itself, with Q25 trimming in fastp and clone calling in MiXCR, and kept productive beta chains. Each CDR3 protein gets just one entry, which takes the most common genes and DNA from the rows behind it. Counted in this sample were fewer than 800,000 distinct CDR3 sequences; 15% to 18% of them appeared once. The ten top clones hold 11% of the sample. The starting material was PBMCs from blood, obtained roughly 12 days after vaccination. The receptors originated from a middle-aged man who received an inactivated influenza vaccine. Donor details come from another sample of the same person, matched by shared clones.

The J gene is TRBJ2-5, the V gene TRBV5-1, with a possible D match to TRBD2 (5 bases). This CDR3 comprises 14 residues. Germline loops: CDR1 SGHRS, CDR2 YFSETQ. The germline V and J ends were trimmed by 4 bases and 5 bases, with 15 bases remaining between them. CDR3 sequence: CASSPGPSKETQYF. In nucleotides, the CDR3 is TGCGCCAGCAGCCCAGGCCCTAGCAAGGAGACCCAGTACTTC.

This clonotype has more than one count but fewer than ten. This rearrangement joins TRBV24-1 to TRBJ2-1; a weak D match, TRBD2 (5 bases). The CDR3 has 12 residues. From germline, CDR1 is KGHDR and CDR2 SFDVKD. Trimming left V 2 bases short and J 9 bases short, with 7 bases between. CDR3: CATSDSSFEQFF. For the CDR3, the DNA is TGTGCCACCAGTGATTCTAGCTTTGAGCAGTTCTTC.

The chain combines TRBV4-3 with TRBJ2-5; unclear D gene. The CDR3 length is 15 residues. Germline assignment: CDR1 LGHNA and CDR2 YSLEER. Trimming pared 0 bases from V and 1 base from J, leaving 9 bases between. CDR3 DNA sequence: TGCGCCAGCAGCCAAGATCTAAGTCGCCAAGAGACCCAGTACTTC. Amino acids: CASSQDLSRQETQYF.

In DNA, the CDR3 is TGTGCCACCAGTAAGGCTGGGGCCAACGTCCTGACTTTC. It specifies CATSKAGANVLTF. This chain links TRBV24-1 with TRBJ2-6; unclear D gene. The length of the CDR3 is 13 residues. Trimming stripped 6 bases from V and 2 bases from J, with 4 bases between. The V gene's germline CDR1 is KGHDR and CDR2 SFDVKD.

This clonotype occurred many times. V and J are TRBV6-2 or TRBV6-3 and TRBJ1-5, with 8 bases lining up with TRBD1. Germline V gives CDR1 MNHEY, CDR2 SVGEGT. The CDR3 covers 14 residues. V was pared by 5 bases and J by 6 bases, with 6 bases of the junction left unmatched. The CDR3 coding sequence is TGTGCCAGCAGTCGCACAGGGGGTCTTCAGCCCCAGCATTTT. Encoded protein: CASSRTGGLQPQHF.

This clonotype was seen at least ten times. The genes are TRBV29-1 and TRBJ2-3, with TRBD2 matching 8 bases. The germline V gene has CDR1 SQVTM and CDR2 ANQGSEA. The ends lost 4 bases at V and 4 bases at J; junction bases unmatched: 7. The CDR3 runs to 14 residues. Here the CDR3 DNA reads TGCAGCGTTGTGGGCGGGAGGTTCGCAGATACGCAGTATTTT. Amino acid sequence: CSVVGGRFADTQYF.

V usage is TRBV7-8 and J usage is TRBJ2-1; D is unresolved. This CDR3 contains 15 residues. Germline CDR1 SGHVS, CDR2 FQNEAQ. The germline V and J ends were trimmed by 0 bases and 9 bases, with 15 bases remaining between them. The CDR3 sequence: CASSLARTVLSEQFF. Here the CDR3 DNA reads TGTGCCAGCAGCTTAGCCCGGACGGTTCTAAGTGAGCAGTTCTTC.

Concerning this clonotype itself: The conserved phenylalanine or tryptophan is not found at the CDR3 terminus, so this likely reflects a read error. This chain links TRBV20-1 with TRBJ1-5; D is ambiguous. This CDR3 contains 13 residues. Deletions cut 3 bases from V and 7 bases from J, with 13 bases between. Per the germline V gene, CDR1 is DFQATT and CDR2 is SNEGSKA (reference sequence). CDR3 coding DNA: TGCAGTGCTAGTCGCCATTCTCTCCAGCCCCAGCATTCT. It specifies CSASRHSLQPQHS.

V and J are TRBV7-2 and TRBJ2-3; 7 bases fit TRBD1. The CDR3 is 15 residues long. CDR1 and CDR2 (germline): SGHTA, FQGNSA. J gave up 7 bases and V 5 bases, and 12 bases lay outside the gene matches. The CDR3 sequence is CASSPARTGENTQYF. CDR3 sequence (DNA): TGTGCCAGCAGCCCTGCCCGGACAGGCGAGAATACGCAGTATTTT.

This clonotype was seen more than once but under ten times. The chain employs TRBV20-1 and TRBJ2-5, with D perhaps given as TRBD1 or TRBD2 (5 bases each). Germline CDR1 DFQATT, CDR2 SNEGSKA (reference sequence). V lost 3 bases and J 5 bases, leaving 10 bases between the germline ends. This CDR3 region has 12 residues. CDR3 loop: CSASGEGETQYF. The CDR3 DNA sequence: TGCAGTGCTAGTGGTGAGGGGGAGACCCAGTACTTC.

This clonotype was detected a few times. The rearrangement joins TRBV4-1 to TRBJ1-2; weak D call: TRBD1 (6 bases). The ends were cut back, 6 bases at V and 2 bases at J, with 19 bases in the middle. CDR3 length: 16 residues. The V gene's germline CDR1 is MGHRA and CDR2 YSYEKL. The CDR3, as DNA: TGCGCCAGCAGTCAACAACCGGGGGCGTCGAACTATGGCTACACCTTC. Amino acids: CASSQQPGASNYGYTF.

At least ten counts were recorded for this clonotype. V and J are TRBV30 and TRBJ2-6; D remains unclear. The length of the CDR3 is 18 residues. V was shortened by 0 bases and J by 0 bases, with 15 bases between the two germline ends. From germline, CDR1 is GTSNPN and CDR2 SVGIG (reference sequence). The CDR3 spells CAWSVLRTYASGANVLTF. The CDR3 DNA follows: TGTGCCTGGAGTGTACTTCGAACCTACGCCTCTGGGGCCAACGTCCTGACTTTC.

The rearrangement uses TRBV20-1 and TRBJ1-1; D perhaps matches TRBD1 (6 bases). Between the trimmed V and J ends, which lost 1 base and 1 base, there was a span of 13 bases. CDR3 size: 15 residues. Germline V gene sequence: CDR1 DFQATT, CDR2 SNEGSKA (reference sequence). CDR3: CSARAYRERNTEAFF. CDR3 DNA: TGCAGTGCTAGAGCCTACAGGGAAAGGAACACTGAAGCTTTCTTT.

The genes are TRBV12-3 or TRBV12-4 and TRBJ1-3; D is unresolved. Trimming removed 2 bases at V and 2 bases at J, with 4 bases between. The CDR3 extends over 13 amino acids. This CDR3 is CASSLFTGNTIYF. CDR3 bases: TGTGCCAGCAGTTTATTTACTGGAAACACCATATATTTT.

The chain joins TRBV5-5 to TRBJ2-7, with D uncertain. CDR1 and CDR2 (germline): SGHKS, YYEKEE (reference sequence). This CDR3 is built from 16 residues. Deletions cut 2 bases from V and 2 bases from J, with 17 bases between. The CDR3 region is CASSFGSPESPYEQYF. CDR3 bases: TGTGCCAGCAGCTTCGGTAGCCCTGAATCTCCCTACGAGCAGTACTTC.

The chain recombines TRBV11-1 with TRBJ1-1; D is unclear. Trimming cost V 5 bases and J 1 base, with 23 bases left between them. The CDR3 runs to 18 residues. Germline-derived CDR1 and CDR2 are SGHAT and FQDESV (reference sequence). The DNA for the CDR3 is TGTGCCAGCAGCCCCCACCTTTCGCCGGGGATGACGAACACTGAAGCTTTCTTT. Translated: CASSPHLSPGMTNTEAFF.

In its sample, this clonotype was seen a few times. The chain joins TRBV20-1 to TRBJ1-1; no firm D call. V was pared by 6 bases and J by 4 bases, with 18 bases between. The CDR3 sequence is 14 residues long. In germline, CDR1 is DFQATT, CDR2 SNEGSKA (reference sequence). The DNA of the CDR3 is TGCAGTGCGACACGCGTTGGCGAACTCACTGAAGCTTTCTTT. Translating it yields CSATRVGELTEAFF.